The source of this T cell receptor (beta chain) is a study of identical twins. This CDR3 spans 13 amino acids. Trimming at V came to 7 bases and at J to 8 bases, leaving 9 bases not matched to a gene. Study-wide results and caveats: Insertions were reduced in abundant cord blood beta clonotypes but not in memory repertoires. It was cross-sectional statistical analysis, not following the same donors, that the conclusions relied on.

In regard to this clonotype: Its antigen is as yet unknown.

Unique molecular identifiers were present on the cDNA, and a universal primer site came from template switching. TCRdb recomputed calls from the 5' RACE reads with MiXCR, one row per CDR3 protein. Of some 600,000 distinct CDR3 sequences listed, about 7.6% were seen once; the top ten hold about 1.5%. Separately, the same data were catalogued under a study of yellow fever vaccine responses in identical twins.

The receptor's source is a woman between 18 and 29 years old in good health. The sequenced sample consisted of PBMCs. The rearrangement joins TRBV12-3 or TRBV12-4 to TRBJ1-2, with 8 nucleotides matching TRBD1. The CDR3 DNA reads as TGTGCCAGCACCTTGACAGGGGAGGGGGGCTACACCTTC. It specifies CASTLTGEGGYTF.